This T cell receptor beta chain was found in a study of T cells in Graves' hyperthyroidism and ophthalmopathy. This clonotype was detected many times. RNA transcripts were the template for amplifying TCR beta CDR3 regions. The primer set for the first-round RT-PCR of the TCR CDR3 was HTBI. From the multiplex PCR reads, TCRdb called clonotypes with MiXCR, one entry per CDR3 protein. The sample lists about 360,000 distinct CDR3 sequences; less than 15% were seen once. Sequenced sample: blood. The clonotype originates from a woman younger than 30 with Graves' hyperthyroidism.

The CDR3 sequence is CASTVGQETQYF. The CDR3, as DNA: TGTGCCAGCACCGTCGGCCAAGAGACCCAGTACTTC. The chain links TRBV2 to TRBJ2-5; D not resolved. Trimming removed 7 bases at V and 1 base at J, with 7 bases between. This CDR3 has 12 amino acids. The germline V gene encodes CDR1 SNHLY and CDR2 FYNNEI.